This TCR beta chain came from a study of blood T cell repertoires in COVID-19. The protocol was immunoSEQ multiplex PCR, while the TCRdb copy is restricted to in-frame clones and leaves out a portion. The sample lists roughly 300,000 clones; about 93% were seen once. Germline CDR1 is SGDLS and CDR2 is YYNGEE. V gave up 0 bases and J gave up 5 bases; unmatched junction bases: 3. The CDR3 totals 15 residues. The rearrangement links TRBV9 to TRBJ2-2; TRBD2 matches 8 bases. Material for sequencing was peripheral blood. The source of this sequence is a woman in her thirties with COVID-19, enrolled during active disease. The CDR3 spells CASSVAGGLTGELFF. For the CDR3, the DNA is TGTGCCAGCAGCGTAGCGGGAGGGTTGACCGGGGAGCTGTTTTTT.